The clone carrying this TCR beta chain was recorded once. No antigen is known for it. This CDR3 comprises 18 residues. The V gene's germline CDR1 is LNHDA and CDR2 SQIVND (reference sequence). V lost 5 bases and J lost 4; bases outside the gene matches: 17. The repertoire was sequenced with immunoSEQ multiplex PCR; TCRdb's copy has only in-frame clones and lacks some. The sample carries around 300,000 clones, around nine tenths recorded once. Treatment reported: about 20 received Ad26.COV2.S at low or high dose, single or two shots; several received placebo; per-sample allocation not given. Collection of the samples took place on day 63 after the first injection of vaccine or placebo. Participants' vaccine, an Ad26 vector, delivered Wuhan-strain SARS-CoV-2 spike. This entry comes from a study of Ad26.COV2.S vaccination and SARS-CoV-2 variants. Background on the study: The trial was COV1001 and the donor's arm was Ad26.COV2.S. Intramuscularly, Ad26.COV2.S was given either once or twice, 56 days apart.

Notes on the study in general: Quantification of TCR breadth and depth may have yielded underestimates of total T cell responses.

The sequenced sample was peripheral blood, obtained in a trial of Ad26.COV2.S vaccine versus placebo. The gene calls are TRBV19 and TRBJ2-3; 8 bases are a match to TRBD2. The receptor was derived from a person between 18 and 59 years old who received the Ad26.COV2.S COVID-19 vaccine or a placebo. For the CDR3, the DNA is TGTGCCAGTAGTCAAACGACAAGGGAGCGGGAGATAGCAGATACGCAGTATTTT. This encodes CASSQTTREREIADTQYF.